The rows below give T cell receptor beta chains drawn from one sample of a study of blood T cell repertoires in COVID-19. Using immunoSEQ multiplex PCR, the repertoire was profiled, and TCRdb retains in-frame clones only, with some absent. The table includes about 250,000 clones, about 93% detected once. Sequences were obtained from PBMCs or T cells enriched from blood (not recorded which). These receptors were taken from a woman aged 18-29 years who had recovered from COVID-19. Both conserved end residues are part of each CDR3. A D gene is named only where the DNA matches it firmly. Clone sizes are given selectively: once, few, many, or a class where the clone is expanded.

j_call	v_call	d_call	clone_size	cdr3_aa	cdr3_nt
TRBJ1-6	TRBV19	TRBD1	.	CASTGQGLSPLHF	TGTGCCAGTACGGGACAGGGCTTATCACCCCTCCACTTT
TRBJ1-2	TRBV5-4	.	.	CASSKDIYGYTF	TGTGCCAGCAGCAAGGACATCTATGGCTACACCTTC
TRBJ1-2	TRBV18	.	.	CASSPRRHPEDGYTF	TGTGCCAGCTCACCACGGAGGCACCCCGAGGATGGCTACACCTTC
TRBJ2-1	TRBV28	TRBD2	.	CASIASSGRQGEQFF	TGTGCCAGCATTGCTTCTAGCGGGAGGCAGGGTGAGCAGTTCTTC
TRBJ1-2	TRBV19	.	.	CAISGTNQLDYTF	TGTGCCATCTCGGGGACAAACCAACTTGACTACACCTTC
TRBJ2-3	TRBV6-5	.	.	CASSLLRSTDTQYF	TGTGCCAGCAGTTTGTTGAGGAGCACAGATACGCAGTATTTT
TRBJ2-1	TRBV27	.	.	CASSPYDRYYNEQFF	TGTGCCAGCAGCCCTTACGACAGATACTACAATGAGCAGTTCTTC
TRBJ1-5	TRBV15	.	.	CATSRVIESATQHF	TGTGCCACCAGCAGGGTAATTGAATCAGCGACCCAGCATTTT
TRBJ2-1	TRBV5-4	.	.	CASSLAGGAYNEQFF	TGTGCCAGCAGCTTGGCTGGCGGAGCCTACAATGAGCAGTTCTTC
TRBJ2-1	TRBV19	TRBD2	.	CASRRTSGGSSHEQFF	TGTGCCAGTAGGCGGACTAGCGGCGGATCGTCCCATGAGCAGTTCTTC
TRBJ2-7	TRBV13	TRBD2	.	CASSLEASGLASEQYF	TGTGCCAGCAGCTTAGAGGCCTCGGGACTAGCAAGCGAGCAGTACTTC
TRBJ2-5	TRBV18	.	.	CASSRDILETQYF	TGTGCCAGCTCACGGGACATACTAGAGACCCAGTACTTC
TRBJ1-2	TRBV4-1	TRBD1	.	CASSPPVGQGDAAYGYTF	TGCGCCAGCAGCCCCCCGGTGGGACAGGGGGATGCAGCCTATGGCTACACCTTC
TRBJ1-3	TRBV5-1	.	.	CASSYGTTGNTIYF	TGCGCCAGCAGCTACGGGACAACTGGAAACACCATATATTTT
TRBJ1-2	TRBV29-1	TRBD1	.	CSGQGMDYGYTF	TGCAGCGGACAGGGAATGGACTATGGCTACACCTTC
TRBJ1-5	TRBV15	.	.	CATSDSSINQPQHF	TGTGCCACCAGCGACAGCTCAATCAATCAGCCCCAGCATTTT
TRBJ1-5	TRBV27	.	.	CASSGSGPNQPQHF	TGTGCCAGCAGCGGTAGCGGCCCCAATCAGCCCCAGCATTTT
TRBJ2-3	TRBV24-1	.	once	CATGQTETDTQYF	TGTGCCACAGGACAGACAGAAACAGATACGCAGTATTTT
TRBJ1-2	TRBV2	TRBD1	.	CASSGSRDRGFYGYTF	TGTGCCAGCAGTGGATCCCGGGACAGAGGTTTCTATGGCTACACCTTC
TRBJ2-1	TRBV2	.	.	CASALGNEQFF	TGTGCCAGCGCGCTAGGCAATGAGCAGTTCTTC
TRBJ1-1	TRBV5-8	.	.	CASSSKLQGNTEAFF	TGTGCCAGCAGCTCGAAATTACAGGGGAACACTGAAGCTTTCTTT
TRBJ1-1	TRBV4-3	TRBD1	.	CASSPWGTGDTEAFF	TGCGCCAGCAGCCCCTGGGGGACAGGGGACACTGAAGCTTTCTTT
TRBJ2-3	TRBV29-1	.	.	CSVPGKGTDTQYF	TGCAGCGTTCCGGGAAAAGGCACAGATACGCAGTATTTT
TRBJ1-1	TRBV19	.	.	CASSIDRGVTEAFF	TGTGCCAGTAGTATAGATCGGGGGGTCACTGAAGCTTTCTTT
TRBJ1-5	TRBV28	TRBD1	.	CASSLSPTGRQPQHF	TGTGCCAGCAGTTTAAGTCCGACAGGGAGGCAGCCCCAGCATTTT
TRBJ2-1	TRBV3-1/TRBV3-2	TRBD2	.	CASSHMTGGIYNEQFF	TGTGCCAGCAGCCATATGACGGGGGGGATATACAATGAGCAGTTCTTC
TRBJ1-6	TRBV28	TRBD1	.	CASTYTDRDNSPLHF	TGTGCCAGCACATATACAGACAGGGATAATTCACCCCTCCACTTT
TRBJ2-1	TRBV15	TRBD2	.	CATNPGLAADNEQFF	TGTGCCACCAACCCCGGACTAGCGGCGGACAATGAGCAGTTCTTC
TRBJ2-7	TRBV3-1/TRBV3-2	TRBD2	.	CASSQVLAGGGNEQYF	TGTGCCAGCAGCCAAGTACTAGCGGGAGGAGGCAACGAGCAGTACTTC
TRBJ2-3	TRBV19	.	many	CASSIIPSFGSDTQYF	TGTGCCAGTAGTATTATCCCTAGTTTTGGTTCGGATACGCAGTATTTT
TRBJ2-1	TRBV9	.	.	CASSPGGGNNEQFF	TGTGCCAGCAGCCCAGGGGGAGGTAACAATGAGCAGTTCTTC
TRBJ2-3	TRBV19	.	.	CASKKWDTDTTDTQYF	TGTGCCAGTAAGAAATGGGACACAGACACCACAGATACGCAGTATTTT
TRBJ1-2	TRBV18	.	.	CASSPAGKGDYGYTF	TGTGCCAGCTCACCGGCCGGGAAGGGTGACTATGGCTACACCTTC
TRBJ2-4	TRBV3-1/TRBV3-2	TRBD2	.	CASSHGLAGNIQYF	TGTGCCAGCAGCCACGGACTAGCAGGCAACATTCAGTACTTC
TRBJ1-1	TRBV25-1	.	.	CASSPTPNTEAFF	TGTGCCAGCAGTCCGACACCGAACACTGAAGCTTTCTTT
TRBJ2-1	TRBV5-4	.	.	CASSSRSSTEQFF	TGTGCCAGCAGCTCCCGTTCGAGTACTGAGCAGTTCTTC
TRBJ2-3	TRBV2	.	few	CASSEALPGDTQYF	TGTGCCAGCAGTGAAGCGCTTCCCGGAGATACGCAGTATTTT
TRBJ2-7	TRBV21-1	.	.	CASSSFGVGDEQYF	TGTGCCAGCAGTTCCTTCGGGGTTGGGGACGAGCAGTACTTC
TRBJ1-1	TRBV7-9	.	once	CASSPRVLDTEAFF	TGTGCCAGCAGCCCGAGGGTATTGGACACTGAAGCTTTCTTT
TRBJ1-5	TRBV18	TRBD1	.	CASSPGTGRQPQHF	TGTGCCAGCTCACCAGGGACAGGGCGGCAGCCCCAGCATTTT
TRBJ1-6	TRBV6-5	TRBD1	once	CASSRTGTSLHF	TGTGCCAGCAGCCGGACAGGGACTTCCCTCCACTTT
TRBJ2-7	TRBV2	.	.	CASSDGQGRVEQYF	TGTGCCAGCAGTGATGGGCAGGGCAGGGTTGAGCAGTACTTC
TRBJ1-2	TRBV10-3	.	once	CAISTQGDYGYTF	TGTGCCATCAGTACACAGGGTGACTATGGCTACACCTTC
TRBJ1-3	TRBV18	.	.	CASSPVAGSGNTIYF	TGTGCCAGCTCACCAGTCGCAGGCTCTGGAAACACCATATATTTT